The 8 T cell receptor beta chains listed next were all sequenced from one sample in a study of cytomegalovirus exposure and HLA in healthy donors. PCR used 60 Vbeta primers and 13 Jbeta primers. The repertoire was sequenced with immunoSEQ multiplex PCR; TCRdb's copy has only in-frame clones and lacks some. The sample lists 100,000 or so clones, around 75% seen once, with around 14% in the top ten. Input material: PBMCs. The receptor source for this set is a male donor in good health and CMV-seropositive.

The chain recombines TRBV4-2 with TRBJ1-5; 11 positions match TRBD1. The V gene's germline CDR1 is LGHNA and CDR2 YNFKEQ. This CDR3 is built from 16 residues. With V trimmed by 1 base and J by 6 bases, 5 bases remained unmatched. This CDR3 is CASSQGGTGGGQPQHF. The DNA for the CDR3 is TGTGCCAGCAGCCAAGGAGGGACAGGGGGTGGTCAGCCCCAGCATTTT.

The chain couples TRBV5-1 to TRBJ1-1, with D possibly TRBD1 on 5 matching bases. CDR1 and CDR2 (germline): SGHRS, YFSETQ. The CDR3 consists of 13 residues. V shed 8 bases and J shed 4 bases, with 15 bases lying between them. In nucleotides, the CDR3 is TGCGCCAGTAAGGTGGCGCAGGGCACTGAAGCTTTCTTT. It codes for CASKVAQGTEAFF. Full variable domain (outside the CDR3, taken from reference TRBV5-1 and TRBJ1-1): KAGVTQTPRYLIKTRGQQVTLSCSPISGHRSVSWYQQTPGQGLQFLFEYFSETQRNKGNFPGRFSGRQFSNSRSEMNVSTLELGDSALYLCASKVAQGTEAFFGQGTRLTVV.

This chain connects TRBV10-2 to TRBJ2-3; 11 nucleotides match TRBD2. CDR1 and CDR2 from the germline V gene are WSHSY and SAAADI. CDR3 size: 16 residues. Trimming took 5 bases from V and 4 from J; bases not matched to a gene: 8. The CDR3 DNA sequence: TGCGCCAGCAGTTACCCGACTAGCGGGGAGGCAGATACGCAGTATTTT. Its translation is CASSYPTSGEADTQYF.

The genes are TRBV6-1 and TRBJ1-1, with a possible D match to TRBD1 (6 bases). Germline V gene lookup returns CDR1 MNHNS and CDR2 SASEGT. This CDR3 contains 13 residues. Trimming stripped 6 bases from V and 1 base from J, with 9 bases between. The CDR3 DNA reads as TGTGCCAGCAGCCTGACAGGGAACACTGAAGCTTTCTTT. This translates into CASSLTGNTEAFF.

V and J are TRBV5-5 and TRBJ2-6; the D gene is possibly TRBD2 (5 bases). Deletions cut 4 bases from V and 12 bases from J, with 17 bases between. Germline V gene sequence: CDR1 SGHKS, CDR2 YYEKEE (reference sequence). The CDR3 extends over 14 amino acids. DNA for the CDR3: TGTGCCAGCAGCAGCCCTGAGCGGTCCCGCGTCCTGACTTTC. It specifies CASSSPERSRVLTF.

The chain carries TRBV28 and TRBJ2-7; D is possibly TRBD1 (6 bases). The germline gives CDR1 MDHEN, CDR2 SYDVKM. V was trimmed by 5 bases and J by 3 bases, leaving 17 bases between them. The CDR3 extends over 15 amino acids. The CDR3 nucleotides read TGTGCCAGCAGTGATCGGACAGTATCCCGCTACGAGCAGTACTTC. Translation: CASSDRTVSRYEQYF.

By proportion, this clone is medium-sized. This rearrangement joins TRBV27 to TRBJ2-7; TRBD1 matches 9 bases. The germline V gene has CDR1 MNHEY and CDR2 SMNVEV (reference sequence). J was trimmed by 5 bases and V by 3 bases; bases with no gene match: 2. The CDR3 covers 13 residues. CDR3 protein: CASSLGQGDEQYF. CDR3 in DNA: TGTGCCAGCAGTTTGGGACAGGGCGACGAGCAGTACTTC.

The rearrangement joins TRBV7-2 to TRBJ1-1, with unresolved D. CDR3 length: 14 amino acids. Germline assignment: CDR1 SGHTA and CDR2 FQGNSA. V was trimmed by 4 bases and J by 4 bases, leaving 13 bases between them. For the CDR3, the DNA is TGTGCCAGCAGCTCTGGCCCGGGGAGCACTGAAGCTTTCTTT. Its protein product is CASSSGPGSTEAFF.